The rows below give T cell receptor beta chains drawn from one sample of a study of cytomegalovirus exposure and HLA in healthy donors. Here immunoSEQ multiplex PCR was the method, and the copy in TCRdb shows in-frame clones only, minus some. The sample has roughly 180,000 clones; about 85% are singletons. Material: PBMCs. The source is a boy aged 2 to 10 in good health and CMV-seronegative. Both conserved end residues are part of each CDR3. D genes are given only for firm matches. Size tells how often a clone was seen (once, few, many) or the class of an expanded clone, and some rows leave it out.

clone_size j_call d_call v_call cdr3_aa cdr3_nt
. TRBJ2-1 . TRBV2 CASSVTELRSYNEQFF TGTGCCAGCAGCGTAACAGAGCTGAGATCCTACAATGAGCAGTTCTTC
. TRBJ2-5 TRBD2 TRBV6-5 CASSYLAGNQETQYF TGTGCCAGCAGTTACCTAGCGGGAAACCAAGAGACCCAGTACTTC
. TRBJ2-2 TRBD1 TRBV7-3 CASSRDRVNTGELFF TGTGCCAGCAGCCGGGACAGGGTAAACACCGGGGAGCTGTTTTTT
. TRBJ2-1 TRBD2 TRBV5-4 CASSPSRGNTYNEQFF TGTGCCAGCAGCCCGTCGCGGGGGAACACCTACAATGAGCAGTTCTTC
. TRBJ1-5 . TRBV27 CASSLFWGGNQPQHF TGTGCCAGCAGTTTATTCTGGGGGGGCAATCAGCCCCAGCATTTT
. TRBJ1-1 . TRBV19 CASAGTSNTEAFF TGTGCCAGTGCCGGGACTTCGAACACTGAAGCTTTCTTT
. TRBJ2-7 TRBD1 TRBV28 CASSPRQGYEQYF TGTGCCAGCAGTCCCCGACAGGGTTACGAGCAGTACTTC
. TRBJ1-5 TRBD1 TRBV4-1 CASSQDPLGQGHQPQHF TGCGCCAGCAGCCAAGACCCGCTAGGACAGGGTCATCAGCCCCAGCATTTT
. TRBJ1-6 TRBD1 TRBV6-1 CASINRGYNSPLHF TGTGCCAGCATTAACAGGGGGTATAATTCACCCCTCCACTTT
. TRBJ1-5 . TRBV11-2 CASSFAGTEQPQHF TGTGCCAGCAGCTTCGCAGGGACTGAACAGCCCCAGCATTTT
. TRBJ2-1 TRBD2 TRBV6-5 CASSYSLLAGLNEQFF TGTGCCAGCAGTTACTCTTTGCTAGCGGGACTCAATGAGCAGTTCTTC
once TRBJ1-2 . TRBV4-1 CASSQDSRVYGYTF TGCGCCAGCAGCCAAGATAGCAGGGTCTATGGCTACACCTTC
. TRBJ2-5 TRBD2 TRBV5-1 CASSLPGLAGGETQYF TGCGCCAGCAGCTTGCCCGGACTAGCGGGAGGGGAGACCCAGTACTTC
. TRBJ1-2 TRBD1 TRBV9 CASSVGTGRVGYTF TGTGCCAGCAGCGTAGGGACAGGGCGCGTTGGCTACACCTTC
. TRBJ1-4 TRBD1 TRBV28 CASSPGQGAEKLFF TGTGCCAGCAGTCCGGGACAGGGGGCTGAAAAACTGTTTTTT
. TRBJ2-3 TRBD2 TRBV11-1 CASSPWEGRGADTQYF TGTGCCAGCAGCCCATGGGAGGGCCGAGGGGCAGATACGCAGTATTTT
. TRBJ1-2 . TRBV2 CASNNEGDYGYTF TGTGCCAGCAACAACGAGGGGGACTATGGCTACACCTTC
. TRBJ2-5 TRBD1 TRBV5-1 CASSTGTRGPLGETQYF TGCGCCAGCAGCACCGGGACCAGGGGGCCACTGGGAGAGACCCAGTACTTC
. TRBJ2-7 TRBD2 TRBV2 CASSPGLATYEQYF TGTGCCAGCAGCCCGGGACTAGCTACCTACGAGCAGTACTTC